This T cell receptor (beta chain) was observed in a study of T cell changes during pregnancy in multiple sclerosis. Method: immunoSEQ multiplex PCR; TCRdb's copy keeps in-frame clones and lacks some. The table lists 29,000 or so clones, 80% to 90% of them singletons. The V gene lost 6 bases and the J gene lost 4 bases, with 9 bases spanning the gap. This CDR3 region has 12 residues. The germline gives CDR1 WSHSY, CDR2 SAAADI. This clone was detected only once. This specimen was CD8+ T cells from peripheral blood mononuclear cells, taken in the second trimester of pregnancy. V and J are TRBV10-2 and TRBJ1-1; perhaps TRBD1 as D (5 bases). The TCR was taken from a female donor with multiple sclerosis, enrolled in a pregnancy study. For the CDR3, the DNA is TGCGCCAGCAGGGGGGGTGGCACTGAAGCTTTCTTT. Protein sequence: CASRGGGTEAFF.